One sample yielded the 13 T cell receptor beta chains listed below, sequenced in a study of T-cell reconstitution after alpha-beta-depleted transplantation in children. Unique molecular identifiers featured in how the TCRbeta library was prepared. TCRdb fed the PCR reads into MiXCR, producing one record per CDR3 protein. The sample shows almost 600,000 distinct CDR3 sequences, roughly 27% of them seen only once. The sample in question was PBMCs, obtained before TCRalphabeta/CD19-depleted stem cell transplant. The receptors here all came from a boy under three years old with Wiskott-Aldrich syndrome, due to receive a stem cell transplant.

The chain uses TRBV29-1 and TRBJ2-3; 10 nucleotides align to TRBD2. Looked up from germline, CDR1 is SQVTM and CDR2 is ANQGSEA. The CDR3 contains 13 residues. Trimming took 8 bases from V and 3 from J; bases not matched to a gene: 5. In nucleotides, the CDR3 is TGCAGCTCTAGCGGGAGTGTAACAGATACGCAGTATTTT. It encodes CSSSGSVTDTQYF.

The chain's CDR3 is CASSFIFDGQGAASGRRKTQYF. The CDR3 DNA is TGTGCCAGCAGTTTCATATTCGACGGACAGGGAGCCGCTAGCGGGAGAAGGAAGACCCAGTACTTC. This chain joins TRBV7-2 and TRBJ2-5; 10 bases match TRBD2. The CDR3 is 22 amino acids. V shed 6 bases and J 6 bases; nucleotides not matched to a gene: 31. Germline V gene lookup returns CDR1 SGHTA and CDR2 FQGNSA.

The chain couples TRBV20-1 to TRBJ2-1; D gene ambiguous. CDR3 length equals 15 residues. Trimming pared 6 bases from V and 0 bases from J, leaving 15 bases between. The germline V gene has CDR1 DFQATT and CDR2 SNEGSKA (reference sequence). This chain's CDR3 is CSATAWAGSYNEQFF. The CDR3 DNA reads TGCAGTGCCACCGCTTGGGCAGGCTCCTACAATGAGCAGTTCTTC.

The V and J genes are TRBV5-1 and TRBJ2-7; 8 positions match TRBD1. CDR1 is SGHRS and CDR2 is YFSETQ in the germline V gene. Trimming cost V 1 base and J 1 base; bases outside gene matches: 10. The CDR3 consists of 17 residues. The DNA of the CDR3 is TGCGCCAGCAGCTTGTACCGACAGGGGTACTCTTCCTACGAGCAGTACTTC. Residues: CASSLYRQGYSSYEQYF. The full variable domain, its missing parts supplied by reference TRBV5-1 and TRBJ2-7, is KAGVTQTPRYLIKTRGQQVTLSCSPISGHRSVSWYQQTPGQGLQFLFEYFSETQRNKGNFPGRFSGRQFSNSRSEMNVSTLELGDSALYLCASSLYRQGYSSYEQYFGPGTRLTVT.

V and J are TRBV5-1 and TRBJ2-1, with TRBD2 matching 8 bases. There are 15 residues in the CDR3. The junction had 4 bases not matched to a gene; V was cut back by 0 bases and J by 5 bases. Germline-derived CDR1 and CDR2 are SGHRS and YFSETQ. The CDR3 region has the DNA TGCGCCAGCAGCTTGGCCGACGGGAGGGACAATGAGCAGTTCTTC. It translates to CASSLADGRDNEQFF.

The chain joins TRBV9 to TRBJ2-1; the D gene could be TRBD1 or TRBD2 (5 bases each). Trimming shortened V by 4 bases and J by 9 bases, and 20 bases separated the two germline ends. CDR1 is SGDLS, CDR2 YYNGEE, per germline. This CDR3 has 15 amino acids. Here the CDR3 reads CASSPQWQGEREQFF. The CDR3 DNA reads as TGTGCCAGCAGCCCCCAGTGGCAGGGAGAGCGTGAGCAGTTCTTC.

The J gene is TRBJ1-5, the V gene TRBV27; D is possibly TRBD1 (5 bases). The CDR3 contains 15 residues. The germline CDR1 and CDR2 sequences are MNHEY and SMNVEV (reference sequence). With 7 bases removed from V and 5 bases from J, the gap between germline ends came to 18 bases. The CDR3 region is CASTPGPKRDQPQHF. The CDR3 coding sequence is TGTGCCAGCACACCGGGGCCCAAGAGGGATCAGCCCCAGCATTTT.

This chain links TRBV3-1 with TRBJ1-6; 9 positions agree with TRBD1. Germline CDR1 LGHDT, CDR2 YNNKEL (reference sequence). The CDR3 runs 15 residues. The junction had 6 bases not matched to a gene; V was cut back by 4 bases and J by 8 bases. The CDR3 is CASSRSGTGHSPLHF. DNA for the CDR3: TGTGCCAGCAGCCGCTCCGGGACAGGGCATTCACCCCTCCACTTT.

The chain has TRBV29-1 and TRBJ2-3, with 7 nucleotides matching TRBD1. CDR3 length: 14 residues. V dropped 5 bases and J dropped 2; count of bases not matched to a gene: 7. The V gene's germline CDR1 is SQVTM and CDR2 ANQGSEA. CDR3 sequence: CSVHDRVITDTQYF. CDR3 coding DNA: TGCAGCGTTCATGACAGGGTGATCACAGATACGCAGTATTTT.

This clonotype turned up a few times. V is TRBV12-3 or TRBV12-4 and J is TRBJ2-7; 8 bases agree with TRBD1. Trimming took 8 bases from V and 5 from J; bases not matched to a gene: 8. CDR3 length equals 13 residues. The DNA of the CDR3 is TGTGCCAGCGGGGCGACAGGGGCCCACGAGCAGTACTTC. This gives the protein CASGATGAHEQYF.

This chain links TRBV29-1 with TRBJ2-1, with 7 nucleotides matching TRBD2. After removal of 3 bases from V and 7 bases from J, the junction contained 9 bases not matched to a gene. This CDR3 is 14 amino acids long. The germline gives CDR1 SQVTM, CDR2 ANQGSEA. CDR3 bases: TGCAGCGTTGAGATGAGACTAGCCAAAAATGAGCAGTTCTTC. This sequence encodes CSVEMRLAKNEQFF.

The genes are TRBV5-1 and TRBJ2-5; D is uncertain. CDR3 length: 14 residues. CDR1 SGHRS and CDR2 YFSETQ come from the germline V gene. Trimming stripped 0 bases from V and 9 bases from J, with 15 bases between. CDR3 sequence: CASSLGHAESAQYF. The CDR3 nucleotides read TGCGCCAGCAGCTTGGGACATGCCGAATCAGCCCAGTACTTC.

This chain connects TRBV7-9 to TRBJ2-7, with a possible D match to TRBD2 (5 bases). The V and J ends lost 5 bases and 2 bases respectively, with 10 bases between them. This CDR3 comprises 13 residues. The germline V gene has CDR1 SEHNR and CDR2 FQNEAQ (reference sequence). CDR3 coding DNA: TGTGCCAGCAGCCGAGAGGGAGCCTACGAGCAGTACTTC. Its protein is CASSREGAYEQYF.